What follows are 2 T cell receptor beta chains derived from one specimen sequenced in a study of vaccination effects on CD4 cells after COVID-19. Within the ViraFEST assay, antigen-specific CD4+ T cells underwent expansion with viral peptide pools prior to sequencing. Culturing for more than 9 days preceded CD4+ T cell isolation. The antigens of these receptors remain unknown. Sequenced by immunoSEQ multiplex PCR; TCRdb stores in-frame clones only, minus some. The data contain approximately 30,000 clones, about 63% of them singletons. This material consisted of CD4+ T cells from PBMCs cultured with HCoV-229E spike peptides, taken before COVID-19 vaccination. These receptors all come from a human donor who received a COVID-19 vaccine.

In DNA form, the CDR3 reads TGTGCCACCAGTCCCGGCGGGGGTCGCACAGATACGCAGTATTTT. This gives the protein CATSPGGGRTDTQYF. The genes are TRBV24-1 and TRBJ2-3; 7 bases align to TRBD2. The CDR3 runs 15 residues. Trimming took 6 bases from V and 1 from J; bases not matched to a gene: 6. CDR1 and CDR2 (germline): KGHDR, SFDVKD.

The chain employs TRBV21-1 and TRBJ1-2; the table's D call, TRBD1, was not checked against the DNA. TRBV21-1 corresponds to a pseudogene. The CDR3 contains 15 residues. CDR3 in DNA: TGTGCCAGCAGCAAAGCTTTGGGACAGAACTATGGCTACACCTTC. This translates into CASSKALGQNYGYTF.